The source of this T cell receptor beta chain is a study of blood T cell repertoires in COVID-19. CDR1 and CDR2 (germline): MGHRA, YSYEKL. The length of the CDR3 is 18 residues. V lost 4 bases and J lost 2; bases outside the gene matches: 5. Produced via immunoSEQ multiplex PCR; TCRdb's table is partial and in-frame only. The sample lists approximately 200,000 clones; around nine tenths were seen once. Participants were aged roughly 18 to 89 years, lived in over 20 US areas, and enrolled virtually. Each recovered donor of Cohort 3 presented with two negative PCRs, clearance, or symptom resolution. The V gene is TRBV4-1, the J gene TRBJ2-1; 16 bases line up with TRBD2. What was sequenced was PBMCs or T cells enriched from blood (not recorded which). The sequence came from a man aged 30 to 45 who had recovered from COVID-19. CDR3 bases: TGCGCCAGCAGCCCGGGACTAGCGGGGGGGCCGCCCTACAATGAGCAGTTCTTC. Translating it yields CASSPGLAGGPPYNEQFF.